What follows is one T cell receptor beta chain and its context. The length of the CDR3 is 13 residues. In germline, CDR1 is WSHSY, CDR2 SAAADI. Trimming left V 3 bases short and J 8 bases short, with 11 bases between. The data were taken from a study of blood T cell repertoires in COVID-19. Some clones are missing from TCRdb's copy, which holds only in-frame ones; the method was immunoSEQ multiplex PCR. The data contain 140,000 or so clones, 80% to 90% of them singletons. This sequence joins TRBV10-2 and TRBJ2-1; maybe TRBD2 (5 bases). The sequenced sample was peripheral blood. This clonotype was obtained from a man aged 50-59 years who had recovered from COVID-19. The chain's CDR3 is CASSETRGYEQFF. The CDR3, as DNA: TGCGCCAGCAGTGAAACTAGAGGTTATGAGCAGTTCTTC.